This T cell receptor beta chain emerged from a study of cytomegalovirus exposure and HLA in healthy donors. The study, taken as a whole, reports: Researchers reported in a later analysis that a missense DCLRE1C variant was tied to TCR beta V- and J-gene trimming. Indistinguishable V segments, including TRBV6-2 and TRBV6-3, were excluded. Across donors, presence/absence analyses took sequencing depth to be roughly uniform.

PCR used 60 Vbeta primers and 13 Jbeta primers. Only in-frame clones appear in the TCRdb table, and some are missing; sequencing was by immunoSEQ multiplex PCR. The data contain 130,000 to 150,000 clones, 75% to 80% of them seen just once; the ten biggest clones take up 3%. Comment on this clone: Its target is unknown.

Per the germline V gene, CDR1 is SNHLY and CDR2 is FYNNEI. V was pared by 4 bases and J by 1 base, with 9 bases between. This CDR3 region has 14 residues. This chain connects TRBV2 to TRBJ2-3, with D possibly being TRBD2 (5 bases). The receptor was derived from a man aged 35-49 years in good health and CMV-seropositive. The sequencing input was PBMCs. The CDR3 here is CASSGESGTDTQYF. The CDR3 bases are TGTGCCAGCAGTGGGGAGTCTGGCACAGATACGCAGTATTTT.